The rows below give T cell receptor beta chains drawn from one sample of a study of control samples from healthy donors and cancer patients. Using immunoSEQ multiplex PCR, the repertoire was profiled, and TCRdb retains in-frame clones only, with some absent. In the table there are roughly 130,000 clones, approximately 90% of which are singletons. Sequencing was done on a sample of blood. These receptors all come from a young man in good health. The CDR3 runs from the conserved cysteine through the conserved F or W.

CDR3 length	V gene	J gene	CDR3 protein
14	TRBV5-5	TRBJ2-2	CASSLPGAAGELFF
11	TRBV9	TRBJ2-7	CASSVGDEQYF
13	TRBV30	TRBJ1-2	CAWRQEVPYGYTF
14	TRBV27	TRBJ2-1	CASSWTDSGNEQFF
15	TRBV30	TRBJ1-2	CAWSVRWELGYGYTF
15	TRBV7-9	TRBJ1-2	CASSLAKGQGGGYTF
16	TRBV7-9	TRBJ1-3	CASSLFEGVSGNTIYF
15	TRBV3-1/TRBV3-2	TRBJ2-1	CASSLNWTGHNEQFF
15	TRBV19	TRBJ2-1	CASSIGTATWNEQFF
14	TRBV19	TRBJ1-4	CASSMPGESEKLFF
15	TRBV6-5	TRBJ1-5	CASSNRQGDNQPQHF
19	TRBV12-5	TRBJ2-2	CASGFILQGTPANTGELFF
14	TRBV11-3	TRBJ2-1	CASRGTSSVNEQFF
20	TRBV5-1	TRBJ2-1	CASSLAGTSGRKSSYNEQFF
11	TRBV11-2	TRBJ1-1	CASRYQAHAFF
16	TRBV7-2	TRBJ2-1	CASSLNGLAGYNEQFF
14	TRBV11-2	TRBJ1-2	CASSYPRPGGGYTF
16	TRBV4-1	TRBJ1-5	CASSQEGRGINQPQHF
16	TRBV30	TRBJ2-7	CAWSGPRTASSYEQYF
16	TRBV4-1	TRBJ1-1	CASSQQSGTGLTEAFF
13	TRBV5-4	TRBJ1-2	CASSGRENYGYTF
12	TRBV12-3/TRBV12-4	TRBJ1-1	CASSSLTTEAFF
14	TRBV6-6	TRBJ2-1	CAVSGLGVSDEQFF
15	TRBV28	TRBJ2-3	CASSSLAGGTDTQYF
14	TRBV28	TRBJ2-7	CASSLYWEGTEQYF
15	TRBV5-4	TRBJ2-3	CASSLNGQGSDTQYF
13	TRBV25-1	TRBJ2-7	CASSGLVSYEQYF